One and the same sample provided the 26 T cell receptor beta chains below, sequenced in a study of CXCR3-negative and CXCR3-positive naive CD8 T cells. UMI-labeled 5' RACE TRB cDNA libraries were prepared from the cells. After re-calling the 5' RACE reads, TCRdb lists one entry per CDR3 protein, DNA absent. Its clone listing holds 90,000 to 100,000 distinct CDR3 sequences. Input material: naive CXCR3- CD8+ T cells from blood. Subset in this sample: CD45RO-CCR7+CD27+CD95- naive CD8+ T cells lacking CXCR3 (TNR3-). Every receptor here comes from a human donor in good health. Some clones in this sample may be carry-over from other donors' samples.

The chain's CDR3 is CAIGGGLYQPQHF. The V and J genes are TRBV28 and TRBJ1-5. The CDR3 consists of 13 residues. Germline-derived CDR1 and CDR2 are MDHEN and SYDVKM.

This sequence joins TRBV29-1 and TRBJ2-1; TCRdb's D call, TRBD1, is unchecked because there is no DNA. From germline, CDR1 is SQVTM and CDR2 ANQGSEA. The length of the CDR3 is 16 residues. The CDR3 protein is CSVVMYPGQVYNEQFF.

V gene TRBV19 combines with J gene TRBJ2-7. The CDR3 consists of 13 residues. CDR1 and CDR2 (germline): LNHDA, SQIVND (reference sequence). CDR3 region: CASSIGAFDEQYF.

V gene TRBV4-2 combines with J gene TRBJ2-1; TCRdb returns TRBD1, unconfirmable since there is no DNA. Germline assignment: CDR1 LGHNA and CDR2 YNFKEQ. This CDR3 has 21 amino acids. The CDR3 sequence is CASSGRGSGSTRESLGNEQFF.

The genes are TRBV20-1 and TRBJ2-5; TCRdb's D call, TRBD1, is unchecked because there is no DNA. Germline-derived CDR1 and CDR2 are DFQATT and SNEGSKA (reference sequence). The CDR3 length is 15 residues. CDR3 loop: CSATDWDSTQETQYF.

The chain is built from TRBV7-8 and TRBJ1-5; checking the TCRdb D call of TRBD1 is not possible without DNA. The CDR3 extends over 16 amino acids. CDR1 and CDR2 (germline): SGHVS, FQNEAQ. CDR3 sequence reads: CASSPTQGYSNQPQHF.

This chain uses TRBV30 with TRBJ2-1; the D gene TCRdb calls, TRBD1, cannot be checked with no DNA. CDR3 size: 15 residues. Germline lookup yields CDR1 GTSNPN and CDR2 SVGIG (reference sequence). This chain's CDR3 is CACSTRGSSYNEQFF.

V and J are TRBV30 and TRBJ2-1; TCRdb names TRBD2, which stays unverified in the absence of DNA. Per the germline V gene, CDR1 is GTSNPN and CDR2 is SVGIG (reference sequence). This CDR3 spans 14 amino acids. CDR3 in amino acids: CAWSLLAETNEQFF.

The J gene is TRBJ2-1, the V gene TRBV6-2 or TRBV6-3; TCRdb's D call of TRBD1 is untestable without DNA. The CDR3 length is 15 residues. Germline-derived CDR1 and CDR2 are MNHEY and SVGEGT. The CDR3 is CASSYRQGGGNEQFF.

The J gene is TRBJ1-2, the V gene TRBV7-6. CDR1 SGHVS and CDR2 FNYEAQ come from the germline V gene. The CDR3 runs to 13 residues. CDR3 in amino acids: CASSLERSYGYTF. The full variable domain, rest sourced from reference TRBV7-6 and TRBJ1-2, is GAGVSQSPRYKVTKRGQDVALRCDPISGHVSLYWYRQALGQGPEFLTYFNYEAQQDKSGLPNDRFSAERPEGSISTLTIQRTEQRDSAMYRCASSLERSYGYTFGSGTRLTVV.

V and J are TRBV29-1 and TRBJ2-1; TCRdb lists TRBD2, though no DNA is available to test this call. This CDR3 has 13 residues. Germline CDR1 SQVTM, CDR2 ANQGSEA. The CDR3 sequence is CSVGRQGWDEQFF.

This chain joins TRBV7-2 and TRBJ2-2. The CDR3 runs to 15 residues. The germline gives CDR1 SGHTA, CDR2 FQGNSA. This CDR3 reads CASSLDQANTGELFF.

The chain joins TRBV28 to TRBJ1-2; TCRdb designates TRBD1, a call that cannot be tested without DNA. CDR3 length equals 13 residues. CDR1 is MDHEN, CDR2 SYDVKM, per germline. The chain's CDR3 is CASSTPDLWGYTF.

The rearrangement joins TRBV29-1 to TRBJ1-5; TCRdb gives TRBD1 as the D gene, but with no DNA this cannot be confirmed. Germline CDR1 and CDR2: SQVTM and ANQGSEA. This CDR3 spans 14 amino acids. The CDR3 reads CSVEDGTGPQPQHF.

The chain uses TRBV29-1 and TRBJ2-1; TCRdb calls TRBD2, which cannot be checked without DNA. The CDR3 spans 14 residues. CDR1 is SQVTM, CDR2 ANQGSEA, per germline. CDR3 loop: CSVLGGGGGDEQFF.

The chain has TRBV29-1 and TRBJ2-3; TCRdb designates TRBD1, a call that cannot be tested without DNA. CDR1 is SQVTM, CDR2 ANQGSEA, per germline. The CDR3 totals 12 residues. The CDR3 sequence: CSVPRGIDTQYF.

This sequence joins TRBV11-1 and TRBJ2-1; TCRdb gives TRBD2 as the D gene, but with no DNA this cannot be confirmed. Germline CDR1 SGHAT, CDR2 FQDESV (reference sequence). This CDR3 is 20 amino acids long. The CDR3 loop reads CASSQDPLWEGLAGHNEQFF.

The chain has TRBV7-2 and TRBJ2-1; the TRBD1 assignment by TCRdb is unverifiable without DNA. Germline values: CDR1 SGHTA, CDR2 FQGNSA. The CDR3 is 12 amino acids. CDR3 residues: CASSPGVNEQFF. The variable domain in full, with the rest retrieved from reference TRBV7-2 and TRBJ2-1, is GAGVSQSPSNKVTEKGKDVELRCDPISGHTALYWYRQSLGQGLEFLIYFQGNSAPDKSGLPSDRFSAERTGGSVSTLTIQRTQQEDSAVYLCASSPGVNEQFFGPGTRLTVL.

The V call is TRBV20-1, the J call TRBJ1-1; the TCRdb call, TRBD1, lacks DNA for checking. From germline, CDR1 is DFQATT and CDR2 SNEGSKA (reference sequence). The CDR3 spans 12 residues. The CDR3 loop reads CSASFGQGSAFF.

This chain connects TRBV6-6 to TRBJ2-7; TCRdb returns TRBD2, unconfirmable since there is no DNA. The CDR3 is made up of 13 amino acids. CDR1 and CDR2 from the germline V gene are MNHNY and SVGAGI (reference sequence). The CDR3 here is CASSSSRSYEQYF.

The gene calls are TRBV12-3 or TRBV12-4 and TRBJ1-6. The CDR3 totals 13 residues. The CDR3 region is CASTGSANSPLHF.

The V gene is TRBV29-1, the J gene TRBJ2-2. The CDR3 has 12 residues. CDR1 is SQVTM, CDR2 ANQGSEA, per germline. The CDR3 protein is CSGRNLTGELFF.

The rearrangement joins TRBV13 to TRBJ2-7; without DNA, the TCRdb call of TRBD2 cannot be checked. In germline, CDR1 is PRHDT, CDR2 FYEKMQ (reference sequence). CDR3 length: 15 residues. The chain's CDR3 is CASSPGLAHSYEQYF. Looking up the rest from reference TRBV13 and TRBJ2-7 gives the full variable domain: AAGVIQSPRHLIKEKRETATLKCYPIPRHDTVYWYQQGPGQDPQFLISFYEKMQSDKGSIPDRFSAQQFSDYHSELNMSSLELGDSALYFCASSPGLAHSYEQYFGPGTRLTVT.

The CDR3 here is CASSPPLAGRGYNEQFF. The chain uses TRBV18 and TRBJ2-1; the TCRdb D gene call, TRBD2, has no DNA to confirm it. The CDR3 runs 17 residues. Per germline, CDR1 KGHSH and CDR2 LQKENI.

The genes are TRBV7-3 and TRBJ2-2; the TCRdb call, TRBD2, lacks DNA for checking. Germline V lookup: CDR1 SGHTA, CDR2 FQGTGA. This CDR3 is 17 amino acids long. The CDR3 is CASSHSWTNANTGELFF. Full variable domain (missing parts from reference TRBV7-3 and TRBJ2-2): GAGVSQTPSNKVTEKGKYVELRCDPISGHTALYWYRQSLGQGPEFLIYFQGTGAADDSGLPNDRFFAVRPEGSVSTLKIQRTERGDSAVYLCASSHSWTNANTGELFFGEGSRLTVL.

The chain couples TRBV14 to TRBJ2-3. CDR3 length: 13 amino acids. Germline V lookup: CDR1 SGHDN, CDR2 FVKESK. This CDR3 reads CASSQVRPDTQYF.